This TCR beta chain was sequenced for a study of OX40 agonist ivuxolimab in advanced cancers. Whole-study context: Three patients got partial responses; one had hepatocellular carcinoma and two had cutaneous melanoma. Whole-study results and caveats: The average count of expanded clones was higher among CD8+ T cells than among CD4+. CD4+ and CD8+ blood T cells expanded clonally by week 6 at 0.1 to 3.0 mg/kg.

TCRdb's table, derived via immunoSEQ multiplex PCR, lists solely in-frame clones and lacks some. The sample includes around 70,000 clones, around 80% of them seen just once. Details on this clone: Its antigen is currently unknown.

Germline V lookup: CDR1 SGHTA, CDR2 FQGTGA. The CDR3 has 14 residues. V lost 5 bases, J lost 3 bases, and 13 bases lay in between. Patients who had autoimmune disease history or got systemic immunosuppression were left out. J is TRBJ2-5 and V is TRBV7-3, with D maybe TRBD2 (6 bases). This TCR came from an adult with an advanced solid tumor such as melanoma, head and neck, liver or kidney cancer. The sample consisted of CD4+ or CD8+ T cells sorted from blood, taken in a trial of the OX40 agonist ivuxolimab. The CDR3 reads CASSPGGVEETQYF. CDR3 DNA sequence: TGTGCCAGCAGCCCCGGGGGAGTAGAAGAGACCCAGTACTTC. The full variable domain, rest sourced from reference TRBV7-3 and TRBJ2-5, is GAGVSQTPSNKVTEKGKYVELRCDPISGHTALYWYRQSLGQGPEFLIYFQGTGAADDSGLPNDRFFAVRPEGSVSTLKIQRTERGDSAVYLCASSPGGVEETQYFGPGTRLLVL.